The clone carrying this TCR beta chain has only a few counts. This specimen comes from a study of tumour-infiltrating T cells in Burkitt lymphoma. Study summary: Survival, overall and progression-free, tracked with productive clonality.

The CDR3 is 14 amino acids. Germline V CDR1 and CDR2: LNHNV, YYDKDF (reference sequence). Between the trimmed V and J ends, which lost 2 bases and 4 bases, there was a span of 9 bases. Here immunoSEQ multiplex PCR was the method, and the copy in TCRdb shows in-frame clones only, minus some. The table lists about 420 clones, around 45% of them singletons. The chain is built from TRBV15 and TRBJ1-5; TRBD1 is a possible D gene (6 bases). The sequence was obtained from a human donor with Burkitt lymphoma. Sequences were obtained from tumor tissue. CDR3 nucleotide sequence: TGTGCCACCAGCAGAATTACAGGGAATCAGCCCCAGCATTTT. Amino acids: CATSRITGNQPQHF.